The T cell receptor (beta chain) described here comes from a study of identical twins. This CDR3 is built from 16 residues. The germline V gene encodes CDR1 MNHEY and CDR2 SMNVEV (reference sequence). J lost 3 bases, V lost 6 bases, and 11 bases had no gene match. TCRdb called the 5' RACE reads again in MiXCR, with one record for every CDR3 protein. The profile shows under 350,000 distinct CDR3 sequences, more than 8% of them singletons. Many counts were recorded for this clonotype. The same specimen was also included in a second study, on yellow fever vaccine responses in identical twins.

The genes are TRBV27 and TRBJ2-1; 7 positions agree with TRBD2. This clonotype was obtained from a woman aged 18-29 years in good health. Material: CD8+ T cells sorted from blood. DNA of the CDR3: TGTGCCAGCAGCAGCGGGATCTCGATAGGCTACAATGAGCAGTTCTTC. Translating gives CASSSGISIGYNEQFF.